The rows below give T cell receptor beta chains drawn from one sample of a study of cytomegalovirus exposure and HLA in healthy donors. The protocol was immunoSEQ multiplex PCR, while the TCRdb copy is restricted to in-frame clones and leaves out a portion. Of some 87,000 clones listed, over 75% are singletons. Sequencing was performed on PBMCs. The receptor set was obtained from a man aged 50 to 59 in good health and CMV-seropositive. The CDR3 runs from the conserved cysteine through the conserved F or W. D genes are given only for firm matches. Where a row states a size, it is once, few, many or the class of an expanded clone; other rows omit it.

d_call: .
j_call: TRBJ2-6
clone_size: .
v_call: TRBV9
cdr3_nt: TGTGCCAGCAGCGTAGTTTACGGGACTGGGGCCAACGTCCTGACTTTC
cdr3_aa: CASSVVYGTGANVLTF

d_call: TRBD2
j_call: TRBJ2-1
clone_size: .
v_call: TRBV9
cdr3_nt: TGTGCCAGCAGCGAGAAGACTAGCGGCTACAATGAGCAGTTCTTC
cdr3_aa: CASSEKTSGYNEQFF

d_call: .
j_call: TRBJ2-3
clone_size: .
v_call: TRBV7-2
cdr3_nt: TGTGCCAGCAGGTCCGCGGGCAGCGGCACAGATACGCAGTATTTT
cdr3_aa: CASRSAGSGTDTQYF

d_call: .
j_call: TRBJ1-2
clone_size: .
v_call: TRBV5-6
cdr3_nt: TGTGCCAGCAGCTTGGACAGGAACTATGGCTACACCTTC
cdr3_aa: CASSLDRNYGYTF

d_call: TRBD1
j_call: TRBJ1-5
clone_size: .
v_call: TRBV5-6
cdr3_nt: TGTGCCAGCAGCTTTGGGACAGGGGCAGGTCAGCCCCAGCATTTT
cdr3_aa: CASSFGTGAGQPQHF

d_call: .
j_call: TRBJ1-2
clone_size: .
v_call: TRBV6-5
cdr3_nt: TGTGCCAGCAGTCTAAAAAAGAGGGCGGGCGGCTACACCTTC
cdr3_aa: CASSLKKRAGGYTF

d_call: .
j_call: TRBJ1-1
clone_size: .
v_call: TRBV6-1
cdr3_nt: TGTGCCAGCAGTCAGTCAGGGATGAACACTGAAGCTTTCTTT
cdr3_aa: CASSQSGMNTEAFF

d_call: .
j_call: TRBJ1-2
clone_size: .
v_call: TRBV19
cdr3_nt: TGTGCCAGTACCCCAACCAGGAACTATGGCTACACCTTC
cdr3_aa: CASTPTRNYGYTF

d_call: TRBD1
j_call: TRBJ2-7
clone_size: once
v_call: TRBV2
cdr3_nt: TGTGCCAGCAACCCAAGGCCAGTAGACAGGGGCCTCTACGAGCAGTACTTC
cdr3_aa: CASNPRPVDRGLYEQYF

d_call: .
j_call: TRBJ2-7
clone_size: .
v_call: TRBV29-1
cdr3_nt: TGCAGCGTTGGGTTCGGCGGGGCGGTCTACGAGCAGTACTTC
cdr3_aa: CSVGFGGAVYEQYF

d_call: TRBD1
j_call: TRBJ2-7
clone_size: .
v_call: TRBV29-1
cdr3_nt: TGCAGCGTTGTCGGCAGGGGGCTCGAGCAGTACTTC
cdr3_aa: CSVVGRGLEQYF

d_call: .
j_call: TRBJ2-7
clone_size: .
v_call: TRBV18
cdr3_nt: TGTGCCAGCTCACCATCGACCCGAGGGGAGCAGTACTTC
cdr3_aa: CASSPSTRGEQYF

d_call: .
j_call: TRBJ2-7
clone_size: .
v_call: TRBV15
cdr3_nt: TGTGCCACCAGCTTCACATCTACAGGAGCCTACGAGCAGTACTTC
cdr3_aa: CATSFTSTGAYEQYF

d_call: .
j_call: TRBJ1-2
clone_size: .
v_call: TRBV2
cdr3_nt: TGTGCCAGCAGCTCGGTGGCATGGATAGACTATGGCTACCCCTTC
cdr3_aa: CASSSVAWIDYGYPF